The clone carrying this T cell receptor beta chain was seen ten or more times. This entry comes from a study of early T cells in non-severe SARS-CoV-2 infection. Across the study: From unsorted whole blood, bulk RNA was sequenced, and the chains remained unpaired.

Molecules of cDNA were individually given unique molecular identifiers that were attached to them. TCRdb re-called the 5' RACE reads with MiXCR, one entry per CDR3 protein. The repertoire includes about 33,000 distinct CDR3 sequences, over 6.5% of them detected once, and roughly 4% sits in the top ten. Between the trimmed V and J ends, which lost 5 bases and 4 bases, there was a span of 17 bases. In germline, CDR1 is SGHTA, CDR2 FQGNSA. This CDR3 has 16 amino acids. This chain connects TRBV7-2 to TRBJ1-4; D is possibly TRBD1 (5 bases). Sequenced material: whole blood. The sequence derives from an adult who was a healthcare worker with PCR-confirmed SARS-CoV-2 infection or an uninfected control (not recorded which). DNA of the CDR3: TGTGCCAGCAGCCCGGGCGGAGGGGCGGGTAATGAAAAACTGTTTTTT. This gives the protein CASSPGGGAGNEKLFF.